These T cell receptor beta chains were read from a single sample in a study of T cell responses to AZD1222 COVID-19 vaccine. The assay was immunoSEQ multiplex PCR, and TCRdb's table has in-frame clones only and misses some. The table shows about 120,000 clones, with almost 95% occurring only once. Material: peripheral blood, obtained on day 0 of AZD1222 vaccination. The receptors were sampled from an adult in good health. Both conserved end residues are part of each CDR3. A D gene is named only where the DNA matches it firmly. Size is omitted from some rows. Given values are once, few, many or a class for expanded clones.

v_gene	d_gene	abundance	j_gene	CDR3aa	CDR3nt
TRBV27	TRBD2	.	TRBJ2-5	CASRQLAEQETQYF	TGTGCCAGCAGGCAACTAGCGGAACAAGAGACCCAGTACTTC
TRBV24-1	TRBD1	once	TRBJ2-2	CATGGGQGANTGELFF	TGTGCCACTGGGGGCGGACAGGGGGCGAACACCGGGGAGCTGTTTTTT
TRBV5-5	.	.	TRBJ1-3	CASSLESGSTAFSGNTIYF	TGTGCCAGCAGCTTGGAGTCCGGGTCCACCGCGTTCTCTGGAAACACCATATATTTT
TRBV7-9	TRBD1	.	TRBJ1-6	CASSSGQFDSPLHF	TGTGCCAGCAGCTCGGGACAGTTTGATTCACCCCTCCACTTT
TRBV7-8	.	.	TRBJ1-4	CASSLAPRDAKGKLFF	TGTGCCAGCAGCTTAGCGCCCCGGGATGCTAAGGGAAAACTGTTTTTT
TRBV9	.	.	TRBJ2-2	CASSVVPGTGELFF	TGTGCCAGCAGCGTAGTTCCTGGTACCGGGGAGCTGTTTTTT
TRBV3-1/TRBV3-2	.	.	TRBJ1-3	CASSLEGSGNTIYF	TGTGCCAGCAGCCTGGAGGGGTCTGGAAACACCATATATTTT
TRBV27	.	.	TRBJ1-1	CASSLYLDYMNTEAFF	TGTGCCAGCAGTTTATATCTCGATTACATGAACACTGAAGCTTTCTTT
TRBV20-1	TRBD1	.	TRBJ1-2	CSASLDRVGYTF	TGCAGTGCTAGTTTGGACAGGGTCGGCTACACCTTC
TRBV5-1	.	.	TRBJ2-6	CASSERQENSGANVLTF	TGCGCCAGCAGCGAAAGACAGGAAAACTCTGGGGCCAACGTCCTGACTTTC
TRBV28	.	.	TRBJ1-2	CASSAGGVPNYGYTF	TGTGCCAGCTCGGCAGGCGGAGTCCCTAACTATGGCTACACCTTC
TRBV6-6	.	.	TRBJ1-1	CASSSPPENTEAFF	TGTGCCAGCAGTTCTCCTCCAGAGAACACTGAAGCTTTCTTT
TRBV2	.	.	TRBJ1-5	CASSEGRGNQPQHF	TGTGCCAGCAGTGAAGGGCGGGGCAATCAGCCCCAGCATTTT
TRBV24-1	TRBD1	.	TRBJ1-4	CATSGGTGGNYEKLFF	TGTGCCACCAGTGGCGGGACAGGGGGAAATTATGAAAAACTGTTTTTT
TRBV5-6	TRBD1	.	TRBJ1-2	CASSRGQAAYGYTF	TGTGCCAGCAGCAGGGGACAGGCAGCCTATGGCTACACCTTC
TRBV5-6	TRBD1	once	TRBJ1-2	CASSLDTGAYYGYTF	TGTGCCAGCAGCTTAGATACAGGGGCCTATTATGGCTACACCTTC
TRBV19	.	once	TRBJ1-1	CASSTLGGTEAFF	TGTGCCAGTAGTACCTTAGGGGGAACTGAAGCTTTCTTT
TRBV27	.	.	TRBJ1-5	CASSLGVSVNQPQHF	TGTGCCAGCAGTTTAGGGGTCTCGGTCAATCAGCCCCAGCATTTT
TRBV10-3	.	.	TRBJ1-3	CAIRTAGSGNTIYF	TGTGCCATCAGGACAGCGGGGTCTGGAAACACCATATATTTT
TRBV12-3/TRBV12-4	TRBD1	.	TRBJ1-2	CAIWTGGEYGYTF	TGTGCCATCTGGACAGGGGGCGAATATGGCTACACCTTC
TRBV2	.	.	TRBJ1-1	CASGTQEGTEAFF	TGTGCCAGCGGGACCCAGGAGGGCACTGAAGCTTTCTTT
TRBV6-2/TRBV6-3	.	once	TRBJ1-5	CASSYDRATAPQHF	TGTGCCAGCAGTTACGATAGGGCCACGGCGCCCCAGCATTTT
TRBV6-5	.	.	TRBJ1-2	CASRPPAGPYGYTF	TGTGCCAGCAGGCCCCCCGCGGGACCCTATGGCTACACCTTC
TRBV20-1	.	.	TRBJ1-1	CSASKGELGTEAFF	TGCAGTGCTAGTAAGGGCGAGCTGGGCACTGAAGCTTTCTTT
TRBV18	.	.	TRBJ1-1	CASSPRQLEAFF	TGTGCCAGCTCACCTAGGCAACTTGAAGCTTTCTTT
TRBV6-6	.	.	TRBJ2-3	CASSHTSSVDGTDTQYF	TGTGCCAGCAGTCACACTTCCAGTGTGGATGGCACAGATACGCAGTATTTT
TRBV9	.	.	TRBJ1-6	CASSVGSTYNSPLHF	TGTGCCAGCAGCGTTGGCAGCACCTATAATTCACCCCTCCACTTT
TRBV3-1/TRBV3-2	TRBD2	.	TRBJ2-5	CASSQGGRGGTAETQYF	TGTGCCAGCAGTCAAGGCGGGCGCGGGGGGACGGCAGAGACCCAGTACTTC
TRBV3-1/TRBV3-2	.	few	TRBJ1-2	CASSPGTDGGYTF	TGTGCCAGCAGCCCGGGGACGGATGGGGGCTACACCTTC
TRBV3-1/TRBV3-2	.	.	TRBJ1-3	CASSQDFLGNTIYF	TGTGCCAGCAGCCAAGATTTCTTAGGCAACACCATATATTTT
TRBV12-3/TRBV12-4	.	.	TRBJ1-2	CASSLSYSYGYTF	TGTGCCAGCAGTTTGAGTTATAGCTATGGCTACACCTTC
TRBV7-9	.	.	TRBJ2-2	CASSLSGAGELFF	TGTGCCAGCAGCTTATCAGGAGCCGGGGAGCTGTTTTTT
TRBV18	.	once	TRBJ2-2	CASSPPQPNTGELFF	TGTGCCAGCTCACCCCCGCAGCCGAACACCGGGGAGCTGTTTTTT
TRBV6-5	.	few	TRBJ1-1	CASSFLRGDTEAFF	TGTGCCAGCAGTTTTTTGCGGGGGGACACTGAAGCTTTCTTT
TRBV7-8	TRBD1	once	TRBJ1-2	CASSPRTGYGYTF	TGTGCCAGCAGCCCCCGGACAGGGTATGGCTACACCTTC
TRBV2	.	.	TRBJ1-4	CASSVQWGKFEKLFF	TGTGCCAGCAGTGTTCAGTGGGGAAAGTTTGAAAAACTGTTTTTT
TRBV27	TRBD1	.	TRBJ1-1	CASSSGQGVGLNTEAFF	TGTGCCAGCAGTTCGGGACAGGGTGTAGGGTTGAACACTGAAGCTTTCTTT
TRBV6-5	.	.	TRBJ1-2	CATWAGVYGYTF	TGTGCCACTTGGGCAGGGGTTTATGGCTACACCTTC
TRBV19	.	.	TRBJ1-1	CASISPGMNTEAFF	TGTGCCAGTATTAGCCCCGGAATGAACACTGAAGCTTTCTTT
TRBV5-8	TRBD1	.	TRBJ1-1	CASSSGQGTTEAFF	TGTGCCAGCAGCTCAGGACAGGGGACCACTGAAGCTTTCTTT
TRBV7-9	.	.	TRBJ1-2	CASSLEANYGYTF	TGTGCCAGCAGCTTAGAAGCTAACTATGGCTACACCTTC
TRBV7-2	.	.	TRBJ2-1	CASIISPLIGVNEQFF	TGTGCCAGCATCATTAGCCCCCTCATCGGGGTTAATGAGCAGTTCTTC